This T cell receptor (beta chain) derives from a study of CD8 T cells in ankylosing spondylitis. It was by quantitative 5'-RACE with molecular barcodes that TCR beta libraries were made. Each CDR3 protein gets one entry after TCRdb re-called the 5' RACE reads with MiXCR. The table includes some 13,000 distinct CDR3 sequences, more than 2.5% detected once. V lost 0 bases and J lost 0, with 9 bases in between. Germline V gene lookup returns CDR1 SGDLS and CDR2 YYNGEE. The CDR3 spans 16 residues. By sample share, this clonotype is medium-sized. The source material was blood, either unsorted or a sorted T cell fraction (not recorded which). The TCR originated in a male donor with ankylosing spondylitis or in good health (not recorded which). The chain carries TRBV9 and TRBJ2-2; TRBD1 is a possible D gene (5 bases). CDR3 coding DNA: TGTGCCAGCAGCGTAGTCCAGGGTACGAACACCGGGGAGCTGTTTTTT. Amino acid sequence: CASSVVQGTNTGELFF.